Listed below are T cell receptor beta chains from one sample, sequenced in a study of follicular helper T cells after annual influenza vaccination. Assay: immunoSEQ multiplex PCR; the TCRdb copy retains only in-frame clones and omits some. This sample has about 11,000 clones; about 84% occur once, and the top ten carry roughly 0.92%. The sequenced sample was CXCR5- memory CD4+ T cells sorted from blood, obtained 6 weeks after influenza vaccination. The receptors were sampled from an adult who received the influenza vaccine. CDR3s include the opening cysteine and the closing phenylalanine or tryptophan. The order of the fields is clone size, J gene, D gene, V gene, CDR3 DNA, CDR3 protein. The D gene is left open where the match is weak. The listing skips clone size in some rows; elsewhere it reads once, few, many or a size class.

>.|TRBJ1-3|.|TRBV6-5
TGTGCCAGCAGTTACTCTCGGATTTCCTCTGGAAACACCATATATTTT
CASSYSRISSGNTIYF
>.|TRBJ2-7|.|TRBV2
TGTGCCAGCAGTAAGGCCTCGGCTAGCGCGATGAGCTCCTACGAGCAGTACTTC
CASSKASASAMSSYEQYF
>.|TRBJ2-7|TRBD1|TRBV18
TGTGCCAGCTCACCACCAGGGGGCGACGAGCAGTACTTC
CASSPPGGDEQYF
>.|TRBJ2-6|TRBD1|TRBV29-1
TGCAGCGTTGGTAAACAGGGGGTTTCTGGGGCCAACGTCCTGACTTTC
CSVGKQGVSGANVLTF
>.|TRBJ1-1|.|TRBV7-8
TGTGCCACATTAGGGCAGGGCCACACTGAAGCTTTCTTT
CATLGQGHTEAFF
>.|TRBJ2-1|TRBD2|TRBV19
TGTGCCAGTAGTCCTTTTGCCTCGGGGATGGCGGGGGGGTACAATGAGCAGTTCTTC
CASSPFASGMAGGYNEQFF
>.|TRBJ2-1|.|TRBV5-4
TGTGCCAGCAGCTTGGGGAGGCGGGCAGAAAACAATGAGCAGTTCTTC
CASSLGRRAENNEQFF
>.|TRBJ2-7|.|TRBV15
TGTGCCACCAGCAGAGATCGAACATCCTACGAGCAGTACTTC
CATSRDRTSYEQYF
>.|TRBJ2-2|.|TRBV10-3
TGTGCCATCAGTCTCACCACGAACACCGGGGAGCTGTTTTTT
CAISLTTNTGELFF
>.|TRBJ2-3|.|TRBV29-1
TGCAGCGTTGAATTCGGGAGAAGCACAGATACGCAGTATTTT
CSVEFGRSTDTQYF
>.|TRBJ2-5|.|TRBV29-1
TGCAGCGTTGATTTGTCGGGCCAAGAGACCCAGTACTTC
CSVDLSGQETQYF
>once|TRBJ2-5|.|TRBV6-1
TGTGCCAGCAGTGAAGCGCTTCGAGAAGAGACCCAGTACTTC
CASSEALREETQYF
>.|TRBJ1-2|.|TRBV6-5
TGTGCCAGCAGTCCGACAGGAGAACGTGGCTACACCTTC
CASSPTGERGYTF
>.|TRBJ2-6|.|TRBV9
TGTGCCAGCAGCGGGAGTCCCTACCGCTCTGGGGCCAACGTCCTGACTTTC
CASSGSPYRSGANVLTF
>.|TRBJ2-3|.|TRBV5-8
TGTGCCAGCAGCCCTACCACATGGGATCTCTCCTCATCAGCAGATACGCAGTATTTT
CASSPTTWDLSSSADTQYF
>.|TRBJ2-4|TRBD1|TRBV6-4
TGTGCCAGCAGTGACTCCAACAGGGGCCAAAACATTCAGTACTTC
CASSDSNRGQNIQYF
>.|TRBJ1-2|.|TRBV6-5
TGTGCCAGCAGTTACTCGGGGGGGTTGGACTATGGCTACACCTTC
CASSYSGGLDYGYTF
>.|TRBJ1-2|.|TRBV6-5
TGTGCCAGCAGCCCGGGCCTGGGGGGCTACACCTTC
CASSPGLGGYTF
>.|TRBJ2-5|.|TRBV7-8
TGTGCCAGCAGCTTAGATCGGGGGACCGGCACGGAGACCCAGTACTTC
CASSLDRGTGTETQYF
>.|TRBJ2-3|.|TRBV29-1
TGCAGCGCTCAAGCAGGGGGGTTCACAGATACGCAGTATTTT
CSAQAGGFTDTQYF
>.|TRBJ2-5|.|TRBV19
TGTGCCACCCGGGGGATTGACAGAGAGACCCAGTACTTC
CATRGIDRETQYF
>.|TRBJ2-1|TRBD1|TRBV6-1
TGTGCCAGCAGTGAATCAGGGGGCTTGATAGGTTTCTTC
CASSESGGLIGFF
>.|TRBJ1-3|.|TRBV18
TGTGCCAGCTCACCTCAGGACCAGTCTGGAAACACCATATATTTT
CASSPQDQSGNTIYF
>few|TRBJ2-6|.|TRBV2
TGTGCCAGCAGTGAAAATAGGTTTCTTGGGGCCAACGTCCTGACTTTC
CASSENRFLGANVLTF
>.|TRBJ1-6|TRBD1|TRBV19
TGTGCCAGTAGTCTGCGGGACAGAAATTCACCCCTCCACTTT
CASSLRDRNSPLHF
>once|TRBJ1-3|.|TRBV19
TGTGCCAGTAGTATAAATCCGGGACGGAACCGAGGAAACACCATATATTTT
CASSINPGRNRGNTIYF
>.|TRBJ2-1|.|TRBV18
TGTGCCAGCTCACCACCTGTGGGGGGGCCTTCCTACAATGAGCAGTTCTTC
CASSPPVGGPSYNEQFF
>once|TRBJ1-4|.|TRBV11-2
TGTGCCAGCAGCTTGGATCAGGAGGTAGAACTGTTTTTT
CASSLDQEVELFF
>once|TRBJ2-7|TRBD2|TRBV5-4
TGTGCCAGCAGCCAAGGCCCCTCGACTAGCGGGACTGACGAGCAGTACTTC
CASSQGPSTSGTDEQYF
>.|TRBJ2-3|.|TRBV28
TGTGCCAGCAGTGCCAAAAATACGCAGTATTTT
CASSAKNTQYF
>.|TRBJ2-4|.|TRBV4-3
TGCGCCAGCAGCCAAGATAACAGTAGAGACATTCAGTACTTC
CASSQDNSRDIQYF
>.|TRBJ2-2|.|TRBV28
TGTGCCAGCAGTTTATTTGGTGTTGGGGAGCTGTTTTTT
CASSLFGVGELFF
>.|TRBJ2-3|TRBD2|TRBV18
TGTGCCAGCTCACTGCAACGGGGCGGGGGGCCCACAGATACGCAGTATTTT
CASSLQRGGGPTDTQYF
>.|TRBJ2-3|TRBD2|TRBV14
TGTGCCAGCAGCCAAGATCAAAGCGGGAGGCGAAGCACAGATACGCAGTATTTT
CASSQDQSGRRSTDTQYF
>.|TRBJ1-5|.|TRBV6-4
TGTGCCAGCAGTGAAGGAGGGGGTCAGCCCCAGCATTTT
CASSEGGGQPQHF
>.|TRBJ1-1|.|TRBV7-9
TGTGCCAGCACCCTAGGCTCGGAGACTGAAGCTTTCTTT
CASTLGSETEAFF
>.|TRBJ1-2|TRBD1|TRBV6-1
TGTGCCAGCAGTGAAACCCCAGGGGGGCCCTCGGGCTACACCTTC
CASSETPGGPSGYTF
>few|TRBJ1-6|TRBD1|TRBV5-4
TGTGCCAGCAGCTCCGGGACAGGGGATTCACCCCTCCACTTT
CASSSGTGDSPLHF
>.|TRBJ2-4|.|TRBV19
TGTGCCAGTAGTTGGACTATCGCCCAAAACATTCAGTACTTC
CASSWTIAQNIQYF
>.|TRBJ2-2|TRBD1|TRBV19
TGTGCCAGTAGCATTCAGGGGGCCCGTCGAACCGGGGAGCTGTTTTTT
CASSIQGARRTGELFF
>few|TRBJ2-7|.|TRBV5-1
TGCGCCAGCAGCTTGGCCGAAGATCCCCACGAGCAGTACTTC
CASSLAEDPHEQYF